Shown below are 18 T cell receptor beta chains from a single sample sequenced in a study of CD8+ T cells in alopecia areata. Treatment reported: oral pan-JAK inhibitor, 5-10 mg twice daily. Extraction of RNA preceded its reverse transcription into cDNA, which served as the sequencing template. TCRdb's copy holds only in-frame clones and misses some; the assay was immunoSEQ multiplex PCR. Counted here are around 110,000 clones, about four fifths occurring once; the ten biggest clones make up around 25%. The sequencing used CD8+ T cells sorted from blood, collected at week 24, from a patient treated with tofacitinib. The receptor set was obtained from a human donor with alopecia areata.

CDR3 in DNA: TGCGCCAGCAGCTTGTTTCCGGACACGAACACCGGGGAGCTGTTTTTT. This translates into CASSLFPDTNTGELFF. The V call is TRBV5-1, the J call TRBJ2-2, with D perhaps TRBD1 (5 bases). The V gene lost 1 base and the J gene lost 0 bases, with 10 bases spanning the gap. CDR3 length equals 16 residues. CDR1 and CDR2 from the germline V gene are SGHRS and YFSETQ.

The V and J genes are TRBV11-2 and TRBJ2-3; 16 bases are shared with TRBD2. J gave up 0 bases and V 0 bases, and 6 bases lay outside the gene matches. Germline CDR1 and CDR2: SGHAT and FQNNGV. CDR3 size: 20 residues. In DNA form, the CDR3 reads TGTGCCAGCAGCTTAGATCGGGGACTAGCGGGGGGGCGAAGCACAGATACGCAGTATTTT. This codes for CASSLDRGLAGGRSTDTQYF. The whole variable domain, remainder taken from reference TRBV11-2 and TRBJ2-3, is EAGVAQSPRYKIIEKRQSVAFWCNPISGHATLYWYQQILGQGPKLLIQFQNNGVVDDSQLPKDRFSAERLKGVDSTLKIQPAKLEDSAVYLCASSLDRGLAGGRSTDTQYFGPGTRLTVL.

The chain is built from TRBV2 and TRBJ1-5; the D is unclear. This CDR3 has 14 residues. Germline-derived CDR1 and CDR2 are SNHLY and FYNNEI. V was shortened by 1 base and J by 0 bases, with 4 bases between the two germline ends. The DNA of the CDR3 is TGTGCCAGCAGTGAAGGTTATAGCAATCAGCCCCAGCATTTT. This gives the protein CASSEGYSNQPQHF.

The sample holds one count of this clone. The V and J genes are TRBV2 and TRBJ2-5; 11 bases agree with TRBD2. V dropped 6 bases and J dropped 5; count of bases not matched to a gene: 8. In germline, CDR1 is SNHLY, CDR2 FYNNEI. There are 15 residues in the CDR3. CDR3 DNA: TGTGCCAGCAGCGCACTAGCGGGGGCGGCGGAGACCCAGTACTTC. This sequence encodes CASSALAGAAETQYF.

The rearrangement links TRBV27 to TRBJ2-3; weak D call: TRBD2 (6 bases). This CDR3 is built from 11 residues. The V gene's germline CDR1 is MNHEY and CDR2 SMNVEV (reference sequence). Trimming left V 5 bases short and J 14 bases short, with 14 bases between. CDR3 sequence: CASSHGTEMYF. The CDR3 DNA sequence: TGTGCCAGCAGTCACGGGACTGAGATGTATTTT.

The CDR3: CATSRGDSGGETQYF. As DNA, the CDR3 is TGTGCCACCAGCAGAGGAGACAGTGGGGGAGAGACCCAGTACTTC. J is TRBJ2-5 and V is TRBV15; either TRBD1 or TRBD2 may fit D (5 bases each). This CDR3 region has 15 residues. Trimming left V 1 base short and J 4 bases short, with 13 bases between. Germline assignment: CDR1 LNHNV and CDR2 YYDKDF (reference sequence).

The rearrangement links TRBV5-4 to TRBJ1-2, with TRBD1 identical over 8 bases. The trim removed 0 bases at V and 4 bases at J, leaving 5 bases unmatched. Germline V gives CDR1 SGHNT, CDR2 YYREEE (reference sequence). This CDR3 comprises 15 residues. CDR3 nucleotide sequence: TGTGCCAGCAGCTTGGCTACAGGGGGAGCCTATGGCTACACCTTC. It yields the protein CASSLATGGAYGYTF.

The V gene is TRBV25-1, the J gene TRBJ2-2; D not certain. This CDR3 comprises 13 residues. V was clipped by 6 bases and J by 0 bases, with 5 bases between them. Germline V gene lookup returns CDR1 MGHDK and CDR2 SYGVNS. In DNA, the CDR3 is TGTGCCAGCAGCCTTACGAACACCGGGGAGCTGTTTTTT. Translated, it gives CASSLTNTGELFF.

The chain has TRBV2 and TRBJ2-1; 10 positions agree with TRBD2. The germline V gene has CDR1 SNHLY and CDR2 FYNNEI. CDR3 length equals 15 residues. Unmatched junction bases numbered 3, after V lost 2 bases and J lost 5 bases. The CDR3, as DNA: TGTGCCAGCAGTGAAAGAAGCGGGGGGGACAATGAGCAGTTCTTC. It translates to CASSERSGGDNEQFF.

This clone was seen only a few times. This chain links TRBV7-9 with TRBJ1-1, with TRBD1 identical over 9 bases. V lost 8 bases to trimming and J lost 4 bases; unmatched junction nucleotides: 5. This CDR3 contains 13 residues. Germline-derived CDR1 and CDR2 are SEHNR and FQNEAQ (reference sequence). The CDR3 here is CASGTGGGTEAFF. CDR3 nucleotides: TGTGCCAGCGGAACAGGGGGCGGCACTGAAGCTTTCTTT.

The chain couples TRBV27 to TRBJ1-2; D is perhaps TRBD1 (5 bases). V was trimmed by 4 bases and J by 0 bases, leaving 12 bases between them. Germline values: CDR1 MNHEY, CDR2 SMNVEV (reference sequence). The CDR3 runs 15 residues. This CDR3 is CASSYDSLSNYGYTF. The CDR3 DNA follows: TGTGCCAGCAGTTACGACAGTCTGTCTAACTATGGCTACACCTTC.

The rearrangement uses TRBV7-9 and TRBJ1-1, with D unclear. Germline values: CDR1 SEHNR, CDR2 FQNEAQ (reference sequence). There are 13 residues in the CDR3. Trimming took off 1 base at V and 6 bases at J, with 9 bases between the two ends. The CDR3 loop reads CASSLGEAPEAFF. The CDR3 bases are TGTGCCAGCAGCTTAGGGGAGGCACCTGAAGCTTTCTTT.

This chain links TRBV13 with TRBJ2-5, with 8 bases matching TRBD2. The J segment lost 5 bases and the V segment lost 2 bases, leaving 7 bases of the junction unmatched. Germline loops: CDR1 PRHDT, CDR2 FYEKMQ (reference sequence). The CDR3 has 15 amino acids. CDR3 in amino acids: CASSLRGGLAETQYF. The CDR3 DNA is TGTGCCAGCAGCTTACGCGGGGGGCTGGCGGAGACCCAGTACTTC.

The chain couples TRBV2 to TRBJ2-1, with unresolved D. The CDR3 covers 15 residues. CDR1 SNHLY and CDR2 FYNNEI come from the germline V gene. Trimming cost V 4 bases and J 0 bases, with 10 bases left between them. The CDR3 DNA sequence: TGTGCCAGCAGTGCCATTACCGGCTCCTACAATGAGCAGTTCTTC. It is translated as CASSAITGSYNEQFF.

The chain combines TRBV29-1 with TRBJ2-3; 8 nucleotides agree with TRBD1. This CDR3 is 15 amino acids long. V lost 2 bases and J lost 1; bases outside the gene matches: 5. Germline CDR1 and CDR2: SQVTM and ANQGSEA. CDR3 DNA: TGCAGCGTTGAAAGAGGGGGACAGGGCACAGATACGCAGTATTTT. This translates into CSVERGGQGTDTQYF.

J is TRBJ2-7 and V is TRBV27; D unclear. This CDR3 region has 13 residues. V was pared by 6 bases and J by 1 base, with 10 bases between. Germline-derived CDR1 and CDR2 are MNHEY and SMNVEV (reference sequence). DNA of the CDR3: TGTGCCAGCAGCCACCAGGCTTCCTACGAGCAGTACTTC. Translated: CASSHQASYEQYF.

The CDR3 DNA follows: TGCAGCGCTGTGGACAGTCAAGGCATCGGGGAGCTGTTTTTT. As protein: CSAVDSQGIGELFF. J is TRBJ2-2 and V is TRBV29-1; D might be TRBD1 (6 bases). The CDR3 contains 14 residues. In germline, CDR1 is SQVTM, CDR2 ANQGSEA. Trimming removed 7 bases at V and 7 bases at J, with 19 bases between.

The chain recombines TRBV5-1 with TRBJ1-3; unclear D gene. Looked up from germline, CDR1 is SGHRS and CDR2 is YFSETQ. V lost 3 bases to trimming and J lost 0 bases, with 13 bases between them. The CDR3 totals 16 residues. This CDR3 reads CASSSADGRSGNTIYF. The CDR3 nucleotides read TGCGCCAGCAGCTCAGCGGACGGACGCTCTGGAAACACCATATATTTT.